This T cell receptor (beta chain) came from a study of cytomegalovirus exposure and HLA in healthy donors. Primers for the PCR totalled 60 Vbeta and 13 Jbeta. Assay: immunoSEQ multiplex PCR; the TCRdb copy retains only in-frame clones and omits some. The sample has fewer than 60,000 clones; 70% to 80% are singletons. This TCR was sampled from a woman aged 40 to 49 in good health and CMV-seropositive. The specimen sequenced was PBMCs.

This chain's CDR3 is CASTILRENGYTF. The CDR3 bases are TGTGCCAGCACCATACTTAGGGAGAATGGCTACACCTTC. This sequence joins TRBV7-2 and TRBJ1-2; D is undetermined. The germline CDR1 and CDR2 sequences are SGHTA and FQGNSA. Between the trimmed V and J ends, which lost 7 bases and 6 bases, there was a span of 15 bases. The CDR3 runs to 13 residues.